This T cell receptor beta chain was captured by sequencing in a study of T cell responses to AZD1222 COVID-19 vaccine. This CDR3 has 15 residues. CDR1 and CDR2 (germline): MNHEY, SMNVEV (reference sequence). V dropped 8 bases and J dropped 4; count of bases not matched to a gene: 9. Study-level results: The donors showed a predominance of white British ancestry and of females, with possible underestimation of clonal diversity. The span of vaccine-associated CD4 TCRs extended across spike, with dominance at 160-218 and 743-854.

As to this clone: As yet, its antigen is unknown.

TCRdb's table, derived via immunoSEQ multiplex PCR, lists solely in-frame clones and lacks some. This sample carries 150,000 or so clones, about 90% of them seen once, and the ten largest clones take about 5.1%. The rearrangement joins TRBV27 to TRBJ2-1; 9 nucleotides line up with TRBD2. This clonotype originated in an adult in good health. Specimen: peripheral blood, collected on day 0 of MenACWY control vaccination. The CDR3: CASLRTSANYNEQFF. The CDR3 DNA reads TGTGCCAGCCTAAGGACTAGCGCAAATTACAATGAGCAGTTCTTC.